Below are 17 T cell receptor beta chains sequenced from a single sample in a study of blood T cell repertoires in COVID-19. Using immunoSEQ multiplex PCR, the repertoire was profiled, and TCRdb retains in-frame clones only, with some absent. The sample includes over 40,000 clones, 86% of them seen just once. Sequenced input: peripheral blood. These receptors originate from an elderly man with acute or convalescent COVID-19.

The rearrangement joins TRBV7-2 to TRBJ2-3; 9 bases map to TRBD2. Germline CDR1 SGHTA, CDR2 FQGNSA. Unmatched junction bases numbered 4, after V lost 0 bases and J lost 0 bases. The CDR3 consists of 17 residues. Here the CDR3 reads CASSLASSGVSTDTQYF. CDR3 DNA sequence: TGTGCCAGCAGCTTAGCGTCTAGCGGGGTTAGCACAGATACGCAGTATTTT.

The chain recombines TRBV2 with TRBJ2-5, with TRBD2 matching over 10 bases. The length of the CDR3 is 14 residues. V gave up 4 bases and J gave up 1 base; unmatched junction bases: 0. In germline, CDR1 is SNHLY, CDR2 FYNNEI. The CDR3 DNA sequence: TGTGCCAGCAGTGGACTAGCGGGCCAAGAGACCCAGTACTTC. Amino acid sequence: CASSGLAGQETQYF. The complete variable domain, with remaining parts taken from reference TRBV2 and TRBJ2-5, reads EPEVTQTPSHQVTQMGQEVILRCVPISNHLYFYWYRQILGQKVEFLVSFYNNEISEKSEIFDDQFSVERPDGSNFTLKIRSTKLEDSAMYFCASSGLAGQETQYFGPGTRLLVL.

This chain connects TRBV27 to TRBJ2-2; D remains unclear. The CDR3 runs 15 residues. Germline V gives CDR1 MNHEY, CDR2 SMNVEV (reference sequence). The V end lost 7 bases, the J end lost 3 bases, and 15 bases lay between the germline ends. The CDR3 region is CASTTYSKDTGELFF. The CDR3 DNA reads TGTGCCAGCACCACCTACAGTAAGGACACCGGGGAGCTGTTTTTT.

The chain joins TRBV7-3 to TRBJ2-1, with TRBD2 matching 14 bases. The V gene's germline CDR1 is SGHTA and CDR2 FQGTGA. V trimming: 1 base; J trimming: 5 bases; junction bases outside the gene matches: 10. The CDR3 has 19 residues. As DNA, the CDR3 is TGTGCCAGCAGCTTAAGAGCGGGAAGGGGACTAGCGGGGGACAATGAGCAGTTCTTC. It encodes CASSLRAGRGLAGDNEQFF.

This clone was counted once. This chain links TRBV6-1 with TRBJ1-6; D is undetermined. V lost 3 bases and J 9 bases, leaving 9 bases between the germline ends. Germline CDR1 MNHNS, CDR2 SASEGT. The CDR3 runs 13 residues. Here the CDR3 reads CASSDGGSSPLHF. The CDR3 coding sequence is TGTGCCAGCAGTGACGGAGGGTCTTCACCCCTCCACTTT.

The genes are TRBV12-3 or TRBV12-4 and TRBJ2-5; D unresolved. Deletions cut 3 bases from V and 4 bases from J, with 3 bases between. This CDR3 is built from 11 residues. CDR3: CASSFRETQYF. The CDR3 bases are TGTGCCAGCAGTTTCAGAGAGACCCAGTACTTC.

The CDR3 DNA is TGTGCCACAGTAGGGGACAGGGGCTCCTACAATGAGCAGTTCTTC. Amino acids: CATVGDRGSYNEQFF. This chain links TRBV27 with TRBJ2-1, with 10 bases identical to TRBD1. The CDR3 has 15 amino acids. V trimming: 10 bases; J trimming: 0 bases; junction bases outside the gene matches: 6. Germline V gives CDR1 MNHEY, CDR2 SMNVEV (reference sequence).

CDR3 in amino acids: CASSEGLAGTYEQYF. CDR3 DNA: TGTGCCAGCAGTGAGGGACTAGCGGGGACCTACGAGCAGTACTTC. V is TRBV2 and J is TRBJ2-7, with 13 bases identical to TRBD2. This CDR3 has 15 residues. The germline V gene encodes CDR1 SNHLY and CDR2 FYNNEI. Trimming cost V 3 bases and J 2 bases; bases outside gene matches: 1.

The CDR3 region has the DNA TGTGCCAGCAGCCAAGAAGGACAGCAAAATTCACCCCTCCACTTT. Encoded protein: CASSQEGQQNSPLHF. The genes are TRBV3-1 (or the pseudogene TRBV3-2) and TRBJ1-6, with a weak D call TRBD1 (6 bases). This CDR3 comprises 15 residues. CDR1 and CDR2 (germline): LGHDT, YNNKEL (reference sequence). Trimming took off 0 bases at V and 7 bases at J, with 10 bases between the two ends.

The CDR3 region is CASSRRGSGGTEAFF. The CDR3 DNA sequence: TGCGCCAGCAGCCGGCGGGGCTCGGGAGGAACTGAAGCTTTCTTT. This chain connects TRBV5-1 to TRBJ1-1; TRBD1 is a possible D gene (5 bases). CDR1 is SGHRS, CDR2 YFSETQ, per germline. V shed 4 bases and J shed 5 bases, with 18 bases lying between them. This CDR3 region has 15 residues.

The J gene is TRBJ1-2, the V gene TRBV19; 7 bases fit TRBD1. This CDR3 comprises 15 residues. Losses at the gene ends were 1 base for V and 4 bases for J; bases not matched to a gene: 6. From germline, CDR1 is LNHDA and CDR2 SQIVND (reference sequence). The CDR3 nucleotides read TGTGCCAGTAGTATAGCCCCGGGACAGTTCTATGGCTACACCTTC. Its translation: CASSIAPGQFYGYTF.

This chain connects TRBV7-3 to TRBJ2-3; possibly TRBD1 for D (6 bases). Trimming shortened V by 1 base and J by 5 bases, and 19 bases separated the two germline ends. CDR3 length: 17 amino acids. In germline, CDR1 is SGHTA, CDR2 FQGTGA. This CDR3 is CASSLKSRRQGLDTQYF. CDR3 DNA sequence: TGTGCCAGCAGCTTAAAAAGTAGGAGGCAGGGGTTAGATACGCAGTATTTT.

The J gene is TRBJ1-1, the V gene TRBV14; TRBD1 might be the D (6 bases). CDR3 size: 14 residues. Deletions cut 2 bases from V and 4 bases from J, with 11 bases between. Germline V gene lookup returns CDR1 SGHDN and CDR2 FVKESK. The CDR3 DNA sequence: TGTGCCAGCAGCCAACTGACAGGAGGCACTGAAGCTTTCTTT. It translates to CASSQLTGGTEAFF.

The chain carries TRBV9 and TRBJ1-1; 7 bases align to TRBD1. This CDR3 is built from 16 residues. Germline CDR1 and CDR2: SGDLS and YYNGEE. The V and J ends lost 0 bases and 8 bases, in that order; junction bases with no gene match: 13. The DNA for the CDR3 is TGTGCCAGCAGCGTAGAAGCGACAGGGTGGTATTCGGAAGCTTTCTTT. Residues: CASSVEATGWYSEAFF.

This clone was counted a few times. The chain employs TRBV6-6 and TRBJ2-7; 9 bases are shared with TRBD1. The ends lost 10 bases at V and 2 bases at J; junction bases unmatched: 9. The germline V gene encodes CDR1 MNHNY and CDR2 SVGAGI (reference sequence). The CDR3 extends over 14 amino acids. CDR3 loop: CAITGTGNTYEQYF. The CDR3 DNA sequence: TGTGCCATCACCGGGACAGGGAATACCTACGAGCAGTACTTC.

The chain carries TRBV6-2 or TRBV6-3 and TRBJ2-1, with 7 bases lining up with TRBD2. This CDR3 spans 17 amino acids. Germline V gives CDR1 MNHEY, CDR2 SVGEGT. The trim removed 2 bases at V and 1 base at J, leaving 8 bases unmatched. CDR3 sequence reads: CASSYGQAGVSYNEQFF. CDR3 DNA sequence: TGTGCCAGCAGTTACGGGCAGGCGGGGGTTTCCTACAATGAGCAGTTCTTC.

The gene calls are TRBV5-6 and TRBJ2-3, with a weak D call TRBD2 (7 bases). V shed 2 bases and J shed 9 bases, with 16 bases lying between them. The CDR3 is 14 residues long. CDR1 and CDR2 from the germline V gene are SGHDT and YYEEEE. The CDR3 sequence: CASSFRGGPGTQYF. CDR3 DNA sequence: TGTGCCAGCAGCTTCCGCGGGGGCCCCGGGACGCAGTATTTT.